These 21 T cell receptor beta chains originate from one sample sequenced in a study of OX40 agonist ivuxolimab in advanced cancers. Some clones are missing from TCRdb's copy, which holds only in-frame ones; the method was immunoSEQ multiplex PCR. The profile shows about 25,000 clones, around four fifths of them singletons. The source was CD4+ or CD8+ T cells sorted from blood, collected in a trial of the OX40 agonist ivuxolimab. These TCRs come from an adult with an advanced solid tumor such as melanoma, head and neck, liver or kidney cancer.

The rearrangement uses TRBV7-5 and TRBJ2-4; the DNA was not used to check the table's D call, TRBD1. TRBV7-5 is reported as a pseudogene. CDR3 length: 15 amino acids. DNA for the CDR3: TGTGCCAGAAGGGAGGGACAGGCCTTGGGGAACATTCAGTACTTC. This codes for CARREGQALGNIQYF.

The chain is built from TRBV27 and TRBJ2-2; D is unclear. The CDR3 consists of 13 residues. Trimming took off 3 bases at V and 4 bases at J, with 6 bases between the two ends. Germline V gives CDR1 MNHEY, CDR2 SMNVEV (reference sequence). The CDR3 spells CASSFGGTGELFF. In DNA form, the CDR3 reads TGTGCCAGCAGTTTCGGCGGCACCGGGGAGCTGTTTTTT.

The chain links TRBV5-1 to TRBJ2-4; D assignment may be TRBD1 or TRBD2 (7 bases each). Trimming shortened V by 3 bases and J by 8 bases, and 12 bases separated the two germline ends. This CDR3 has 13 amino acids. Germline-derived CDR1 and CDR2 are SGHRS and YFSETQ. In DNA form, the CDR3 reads TGCGCCAGCAGCTCAGGGGGGGCTGACATTCAGTACTTC. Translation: CASSSGGADIQYF.

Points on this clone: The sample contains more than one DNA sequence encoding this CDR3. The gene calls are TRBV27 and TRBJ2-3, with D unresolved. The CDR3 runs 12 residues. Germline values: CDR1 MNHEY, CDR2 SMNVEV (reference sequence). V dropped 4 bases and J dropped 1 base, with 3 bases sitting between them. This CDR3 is CASSYGTDTQYF. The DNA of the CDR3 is TGTGCCAGCAGTTATGGCACAGATACGCAGTATTTT.

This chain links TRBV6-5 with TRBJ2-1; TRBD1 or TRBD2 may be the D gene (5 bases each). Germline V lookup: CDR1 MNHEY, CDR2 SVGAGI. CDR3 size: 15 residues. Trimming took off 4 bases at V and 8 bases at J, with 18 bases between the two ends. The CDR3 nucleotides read TGTGCCAGCAGTTCCGGGGCCCGGGAATTTGATGAGCAGTTCTTC. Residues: CASSSGAREFDEQFF.

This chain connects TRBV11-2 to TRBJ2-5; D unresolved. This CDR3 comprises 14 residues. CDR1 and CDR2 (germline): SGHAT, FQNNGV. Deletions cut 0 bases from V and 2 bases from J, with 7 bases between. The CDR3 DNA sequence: TGTGCCAGCAGCTTAGAGTTTCTTCAAGAGACCCAGTACTTC. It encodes CASSLEFLQETQYF.

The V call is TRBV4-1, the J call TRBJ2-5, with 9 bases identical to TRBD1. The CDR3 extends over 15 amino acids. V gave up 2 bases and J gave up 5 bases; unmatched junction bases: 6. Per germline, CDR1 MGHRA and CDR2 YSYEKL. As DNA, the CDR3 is TGCGCCAGCAGCCAATTACAGGGGGCTTGGGAGACCCAGTACTTC. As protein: CASSQLQGAWETQYF.

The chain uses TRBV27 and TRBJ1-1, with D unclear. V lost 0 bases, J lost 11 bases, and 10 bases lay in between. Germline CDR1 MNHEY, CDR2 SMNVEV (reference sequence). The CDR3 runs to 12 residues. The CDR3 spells CASSLSGQEAFF. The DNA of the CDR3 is TGTGCCAGCAGTTTATCCGGCCAGGAGGCTTTCTTT.

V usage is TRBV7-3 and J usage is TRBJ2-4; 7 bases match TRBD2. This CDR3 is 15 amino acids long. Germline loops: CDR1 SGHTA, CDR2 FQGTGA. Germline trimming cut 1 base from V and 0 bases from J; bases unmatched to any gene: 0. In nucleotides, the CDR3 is TGTGCCAGCAGCTTAAAGCGGGGAGCCAAAAACATTCAGTACTTC. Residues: CASSLKRGAKNIQYF. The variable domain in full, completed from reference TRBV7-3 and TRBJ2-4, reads GAGVSQTPSNKVTEKGKYVELRCDPISGHTALYWYRQSLGQGPEFLIYFQGTGAADDSGLPNDRFFAVRPEGSVSTLKIQRTERGDSAVYLCASSLKRGAKNIQYFGAGTRLSVL.

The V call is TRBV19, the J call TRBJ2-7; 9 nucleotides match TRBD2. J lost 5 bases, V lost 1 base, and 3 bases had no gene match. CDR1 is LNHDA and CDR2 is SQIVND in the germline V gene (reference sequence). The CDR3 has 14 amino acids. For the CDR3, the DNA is TGTGCCAGTAGTATAGTAGTAGCGGGAGACGAGCAGTACTTC. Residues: CASSIVVAGDEQYF.

For the CDR3, the DNA is TGTGCCAGCAGTGATTCGTCCAGGGGGCTCTCCGGGGAGCTGTTTTTT. Translated: CASSDSSRGLSGELFF. This chain links TRBV2 with TRBJ2-2, with 8 positions matching TRBD1. Germline V gene lookup returns CDR1 SNHLY and CDR2 FYNNEI. This CDR3 comprises 16 residues. Unmatched junction bases numbered 9, after V lost 3 bases and J lost 6 bases.

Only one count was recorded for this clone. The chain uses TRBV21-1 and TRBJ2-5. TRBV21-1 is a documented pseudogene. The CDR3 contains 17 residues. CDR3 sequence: CASSKDEWRRLQETQYF. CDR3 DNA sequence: TGTGCCAGCAGCAAAGATGAGTGGCGCCGGCTACAAGAGACCCAGTACTTC.

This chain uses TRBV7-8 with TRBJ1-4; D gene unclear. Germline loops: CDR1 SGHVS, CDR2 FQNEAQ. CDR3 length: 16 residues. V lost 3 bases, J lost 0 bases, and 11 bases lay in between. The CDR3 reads CASSFRSLATNEKLFF. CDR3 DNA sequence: TGTGCCAGCAGCTTCCGATCATTAGCAACTAATGAAAAACTGTTTTTT.

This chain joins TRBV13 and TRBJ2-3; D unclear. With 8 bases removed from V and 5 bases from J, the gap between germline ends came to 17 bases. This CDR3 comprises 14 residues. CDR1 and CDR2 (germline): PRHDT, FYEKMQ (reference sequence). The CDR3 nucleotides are TGTGCCAGCTCGGATCGTAGGGTAATAGATACGCAGTATTTT. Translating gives CASSDRRVIDTQYF.

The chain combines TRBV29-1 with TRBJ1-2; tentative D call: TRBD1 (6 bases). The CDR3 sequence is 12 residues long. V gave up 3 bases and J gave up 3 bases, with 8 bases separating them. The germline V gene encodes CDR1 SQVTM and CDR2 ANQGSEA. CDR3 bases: TGCAGCGTTGACAGGGGTGACTATGGCTACACCTTC. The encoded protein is CSVDRGDYGYTF.

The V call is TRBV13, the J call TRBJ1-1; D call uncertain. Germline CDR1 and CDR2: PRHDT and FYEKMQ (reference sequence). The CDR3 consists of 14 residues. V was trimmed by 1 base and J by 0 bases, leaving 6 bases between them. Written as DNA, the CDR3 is TGTGCCAGCAGCTTAGCTTCACTGAACACTGAAGCTTTCTTT. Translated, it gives CASSLASLNTEAFF.

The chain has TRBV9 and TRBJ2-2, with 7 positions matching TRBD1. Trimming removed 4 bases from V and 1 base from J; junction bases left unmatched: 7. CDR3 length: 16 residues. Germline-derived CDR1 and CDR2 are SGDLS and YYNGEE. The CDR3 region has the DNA TGTGCCAGCAGCCCCCAGACAGGGAGGAACACCGGGGAGCTGTTTTTT. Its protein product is CASSPQTGRNTGELFF. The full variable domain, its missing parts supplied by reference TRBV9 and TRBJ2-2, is DSGVTQTPKHLITATGQRVTLRCSPRSGDLSVYWYQQSLDQGLQFLIQYYNGEERAKGNILERFSAQQFPDLHSELNLSSLELGDSALYFCASSPQTGRNTGELFFGEGSRLTVL.

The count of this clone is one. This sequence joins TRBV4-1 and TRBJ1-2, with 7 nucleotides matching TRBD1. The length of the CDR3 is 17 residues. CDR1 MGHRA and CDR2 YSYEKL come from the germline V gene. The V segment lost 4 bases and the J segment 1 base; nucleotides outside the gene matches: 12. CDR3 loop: CASSPIGVGTVNYGYTF. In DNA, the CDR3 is TGCGCCAGCAGCCCCATCGGTGTTGGGACAGTTAACTATGGCTACACCTTC.

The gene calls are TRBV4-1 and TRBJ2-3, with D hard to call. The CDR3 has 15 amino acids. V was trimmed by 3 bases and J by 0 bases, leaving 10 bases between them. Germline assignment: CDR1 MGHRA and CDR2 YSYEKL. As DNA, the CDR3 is TGCGCCAGCAGCCACCAGCCTGCGAGCACAGATACGCAGTATTTT. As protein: CASSHQPASTDTQYF.

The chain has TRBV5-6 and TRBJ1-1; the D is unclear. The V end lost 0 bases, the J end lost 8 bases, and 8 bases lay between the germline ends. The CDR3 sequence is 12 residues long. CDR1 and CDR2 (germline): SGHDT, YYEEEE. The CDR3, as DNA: TGTGCCAGCAGCTTGGGGACCGTAGAAGCTTTCTTT. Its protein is CASSLGTVEAFF.

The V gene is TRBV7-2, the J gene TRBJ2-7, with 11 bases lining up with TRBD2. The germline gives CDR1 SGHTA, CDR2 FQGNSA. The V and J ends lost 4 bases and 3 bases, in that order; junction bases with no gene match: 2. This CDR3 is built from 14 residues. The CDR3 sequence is CASSWGLADYEQYF. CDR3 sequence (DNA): TGTGCCAGCAGCTGGGGACTAGCGGACTACGAGCAGTACTTC.